These 18 T cell receptor beta chains were sequenced from one sample in a study of regulatory T cells in long-lasting Graves disease. The TCR beta library used iRepertoire HTBI primers with Arm-PCR amplification of CDR3. One entry per CDR3 protein, called by TCRdb with MiXCR from the multiplex PCR reads. The sample shows fewer than 400,000 distinct CDR3 sequences, roughly 20% of them seen only once. Time point meaning: persistent/refractory GD, antithyroid drugs over 5 years with positive TRAb. RNA from PBMCs was the source of the TCR library. The sample in question was peripheral blood mononuclear cells (PBMCs), obtained when the disease was refractory, from a patient treated with antithyroid drugs. These receptors were obtained from a female donor with Graves disease.

The chain carries TRBV6-2 or TRBV6-3 and TRBJ2-1, with 7 positions matching TRBD1. V lost 2 bases, J lost 4 bases, and 8 bases stayed unmatched. Germline V gives CDR1 MNHEY, CDR2 SVGEGT. The CDR3 is 16 residues long. The CDR3 bases are TGTGCCAGCAGTTACCCGGCTAGACAGGGTTACAATGAGCAGTTCTTC. Translated, it gives CASSYPARQGYNEQFF.

This clonotype has only a few counts. This chain links TRBV25-1 with TRBJ2-7; D is unresolved. Germline loops: CDR1 MGHDK, CDR2 SYGVNS. The CDR3 loop spans 8 amino acids. Trimming left V 11 bases short and J 7 bases short, with 6 bases between. The CDR3 loop reads CALREQYF. CDR3 DNA: TGTGCCTTGCGGGAGCAGTACTTC.

The V call is TRBV7-2, the J call TRBJ2-1; D remains unclear. Germline V gives CDR1 SGHTA, CDR2 FQGNSA. Trimming took 2 bases from V and 3 from J, leaving 11 bases between them. The CDR3 has 15 amino acids. This chain's CDR3 is CASSLNPSSYNEQFF. The CDR3 region has the DNA TGTGCCAGCAGCTTAAATCCTAGTAGCTACAATGAGCAGTTCTTC.

This clonotype was seen many times. The chain recombines TRBV11-2 with TRBJ2-2; maybe TRBD1 (6 bases). There are 16 residues in the CDR3. Between the trimmed V and J ends, which lost 5 bases and 3 bases, there was a span of 16 bases. In germline, CDR1 is SGHAT, CDR2 FQNNGV. The CDR3, as DNA: TGTGCCAGCAGCCTAAATCCAGGGGCGCACACCGGGGAGCTGTTTTTT. As protein: CASSLNPGAHTGELFF.

The genes are TRBV7-9 and TRBJ2-2; tentatively, D is TRBD2 (6 bases). There are 16 residues in the CDR3. The V gene's germline CDR1 is SEHNR and CDR2 FQNEAQ (reference sequence). V was cut by 5 bases and J by 4 bases, with 17 bases left in between. The CDR3 spells CASSPPDGEVTGELFF. The CDR3 nucleotides read TGTGCCAGCAGCCCGCCCGATGGGGAGGTCACCGGGGAGCTGTTTTTT.

Only a few counts were recorded for this clonotype. The CDR3 region is CASSSTTGYTGELFF. In DNA form, the CDR3 reads TGTGCCAGCAGCTCAACAACAGGTTACACCGGGGAGCTGTTTTTT. The chain links TRBV7-2 to TRBJ2-2; possible D gene TRBD1, 5 bases. Trimming took off 4 bases at V and 3 bases at J, with 12 bases between the two ends. The CDR3 is 15 residues long. Germline V gives CDR1 SGHTA, CDR2 FQGNSA.

This chain links TRBV9 with TRBJ1-6; D gene unclear. Germline assignment: CDR1 SGDLS and CDR2 YYNGEE. Trimming pared 0 bases from V and 5 bases from J, leaving 6 bases between. The CDR3 extends over 14 amino acids. CDR3 bases: TGTGCCAGCAGCGTAGGACAAGATAATTCACCCCTCCACTTT. Protein product: CASSVGQDNSPLHF.

The chain links TRBV6-2 or TRBV6-3 to TRBJ2-7; D is perhaps TRBD2 (5 bases). This CDR3 region has 14 residues. CDR1 and CDR2 from the germline V gene are MNHEY and SVGEGT. Trimming cost V 5 bases and J 0 bases, with 11 bases left between them. CDR3: CASSEGLPSYEQYF. The CDR3, as DNA: TGTGCCAGCAGTGAGGGTTTACCCTCCTACGAGCAGTACTTC.

In its sample, this clonotype was seen many times. V gene TRBV5-1 combines with J gene TRBJ1-1, with D perhaps TRBD1 (5 bases). The germline V gene encodes CDR1 SGHRS and CDR2 YFSETQ. The CDR3 length is 15 residues. Between the trimmed V and J ends, which lost 4 bases and 1 base, there was a span of 14 bases. CDR3 coding DNA: TGCGCCAGCAGCCCGCCGGGACCGTCGAACACTGAAGCTTTCTTT. Amino acids: CASSPPGPSNTEAFF.

The chain employs TRBV28 and TRBJ1-2; D call uncertain. The CDR3 consists of 13 residues. V lost 2 bases and J lost 4, with 8 bases in between. Germline V gene sequence: CDR1 MDHEN, CDR2 SYDVKM. This chain's CDR3 is CASSLPPSYGYTF. The CDR3 DNA reads as TGTGCCAGCAGTTTACCTCCCTCCTATGGCTACACCTTC.

The genes are TRBV14 and TRBJ1-2; D not resolved. Germline assignment: CDR1 SGHDN and CDR2 FVKESK. The CDR3 totals 15 residues. With 4 bases removed from V and 4 bases from J, the gap between germline ends came to 16 bases. CDR3 in amino acids: CASSPIDGFPYGYTF. DNA of the CDR3: TGTGCCAGCAGCCCTATAGATGGATTCCCCTATGGCTACACCTTC.

This clonotype occurred many times. V is TRBV6-1 and J is TRBJ1-5; 7 bases match TRBD1. V was clipped by 10 bases and J by 3 bases; unmatched bases: 21. From germline, CDR1 is MNHNS and CDR2 SASEGT. This CDR3 comprises 18 residues. The CDR3 protein is CATLALRGGDRDNQPQHF. The CDR3 coding sequence is TGTGCCACCCTGGCCCTACGCGGGGGGGACAGAGACAATCAGCCCCAGCATTTT.

The rearrangement joins TRBV20-1 to TRBJ2-7; perhaps TRBD1 as D (5 bases). CDR3 length: 14 residues. Germline assignment: CDR1 DFQATT and CDR2 SNEGSKA (reference sequence). The V gene lost 2 bases and the J gene lost 5 bases, with 16 bases spanning the gap. CDR3 nucleotides: TGCAGTGCTAGATGGGGCCTGTCACTCGACGAGCAGTACTTC. Translating it yields CSARWGLSLDEQYF.

The chain is built from TRBV28 and TRBJ1-1, with TRBD1 identical over 8 bases. Losses at the gene ends were 6 bases for V and 4 bases for J; bases not matched to a gene: 7. This CDR3 comprises 14 residues. The germline V gene encodes CDR1 MDHEN and CDR2 SYDVKM. As DNA, the CDR3 is TGTGCCAGCAGACCATCAGGGGGCTTCACTGAAGCTTTCTTT. Its translation: CASRPSGGFTEAFF.

The chain combines TRBV19 with TRBJ2-5; 10 nucleotides match TRBD1. The CDR3 covers 14 residues. Trimming at V came to 4 bases and at J to 5 bases, leaving 4 bases not matched to a gene. CDR1 and CDR2 from the germline V gene are LNHDA and SQIVND (reference sequence). The CDR3 is CASSKTGGVETQYF. The CDR3 DNA follows: TGTGCCAGTAGTAAGACAGGGGGCGTGGAGACCCAGTACTTC.

The sample holds many counts of this clonotype. This chain connects TRBV6-1 to TRBJ2-7; either TRBD1 or TRBD2 may fit D (6 bases each). The germline CDR1 and CDR2 sequences are MNHNS and SASEGT. CDR3 size: 15 residues. Trimming stripped 9 bases from V and 3 bases from J, with 21 bases between. CDR3 sequence reads: CASHGSGGPNYEQYF. The CDR3 DNA is TGTGCCAGTCACGGGAGTGGGGGGCCCAACTACGAGCAGTACTTC.

This clonotype was counted at least ten times. The chain is built from TRBV7-9 and TRBJ1-1; 8 bases map to TRBD1. The germline V gene has CDR1 SEHNR and CDR2 FQNEAQ (reference sequence). CDR3 length equals 17 residues. With V trimmed by 7 bases and J by 4 bases, 17 bases remained unmatched. CDR3 in amino acids: CASMVWDRRFSGTEAFF. The CDR3 DNA sequence: TGTGCCAGCATGGTGTGGGACAGGAGGTTTTCGGGCACTGAAGCTTTCTTT.

This clonotype was counted many times. The genes are TRBV28 and TRBJ1-1; tentatively, D is TRBD1 (5 bases). The CDR3 sequence is 14 residues long. Germline V gene lookup returns CDR1 MDHEN and CDR2 SYDVKM. Between the trimmed V and J ends, which lost 5 bases and 7 bases, there was a span of 17 bases. CDR3 loop: CASSVPGAIDEAFF. Here the CDR3 DNA reads TGTGCCAGCAGTGTCCCCGGGGCTATCGATGAAGCTTTCTTT.